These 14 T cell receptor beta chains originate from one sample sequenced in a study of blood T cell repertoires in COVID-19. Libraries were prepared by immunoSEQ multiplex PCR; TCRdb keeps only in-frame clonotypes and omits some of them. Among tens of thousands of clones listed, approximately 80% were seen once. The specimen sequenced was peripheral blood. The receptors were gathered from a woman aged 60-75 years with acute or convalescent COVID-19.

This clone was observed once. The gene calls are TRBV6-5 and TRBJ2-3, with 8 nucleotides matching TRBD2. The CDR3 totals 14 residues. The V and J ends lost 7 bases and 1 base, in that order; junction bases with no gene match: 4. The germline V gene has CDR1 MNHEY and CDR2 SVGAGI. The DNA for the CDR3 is TGTGCCAGCAAACGTAGCGGGGGCACAGATACGCAGTATTTT. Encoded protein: CASKRSGGTDTQYF.

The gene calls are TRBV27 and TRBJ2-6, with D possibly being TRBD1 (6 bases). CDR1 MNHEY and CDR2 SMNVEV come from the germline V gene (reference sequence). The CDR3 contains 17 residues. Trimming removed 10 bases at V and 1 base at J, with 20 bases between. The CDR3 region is CANKRGRGSSGANVLTF. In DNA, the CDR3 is TGTGCCAACAAAAGGGGCAGGGGATCGTCTGGGGCCAACGTCCTGACTTTC.

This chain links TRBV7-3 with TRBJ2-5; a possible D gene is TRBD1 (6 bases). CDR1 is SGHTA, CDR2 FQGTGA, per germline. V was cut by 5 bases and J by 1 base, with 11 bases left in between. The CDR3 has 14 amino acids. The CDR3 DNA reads TGTGCCAGCAGCCGAGAAGGGGGCCAAGAGACCCAGTACTTC. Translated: CASSREGGQETQYF.

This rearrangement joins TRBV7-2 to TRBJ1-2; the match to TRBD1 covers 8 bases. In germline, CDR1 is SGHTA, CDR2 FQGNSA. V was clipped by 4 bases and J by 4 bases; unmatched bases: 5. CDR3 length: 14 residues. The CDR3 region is CASSSQGAGYGYTF. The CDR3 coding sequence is TGTGCCAGCAGCTCTCAGGGGGCAGGCTATGGCTACACCTTC.

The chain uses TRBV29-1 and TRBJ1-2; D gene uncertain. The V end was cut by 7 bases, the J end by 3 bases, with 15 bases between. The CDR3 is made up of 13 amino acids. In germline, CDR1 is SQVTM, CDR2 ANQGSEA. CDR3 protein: CSAREGSHYGYTF. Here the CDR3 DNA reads TGCAGCGCACGTGAGGGTTCGCACTATGGCTACACCTTC.

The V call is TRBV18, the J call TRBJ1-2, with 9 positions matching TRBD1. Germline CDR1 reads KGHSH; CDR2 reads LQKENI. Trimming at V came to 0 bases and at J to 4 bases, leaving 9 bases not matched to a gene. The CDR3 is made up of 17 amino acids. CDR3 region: CASSPPNRDRVGYGYTF. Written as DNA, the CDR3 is TGTGCCAGCTCACCACCGAACCGGGACAGGGTCGGCTATGGCTACACCTTC.

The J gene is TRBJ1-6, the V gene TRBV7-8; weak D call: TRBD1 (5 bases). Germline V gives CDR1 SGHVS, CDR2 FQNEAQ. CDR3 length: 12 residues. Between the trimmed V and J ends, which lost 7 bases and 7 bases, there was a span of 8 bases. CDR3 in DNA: TGTGCCAGCACGGGGGAAAATTCACCCCTCCACTTT. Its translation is CASTGENSPLHF.

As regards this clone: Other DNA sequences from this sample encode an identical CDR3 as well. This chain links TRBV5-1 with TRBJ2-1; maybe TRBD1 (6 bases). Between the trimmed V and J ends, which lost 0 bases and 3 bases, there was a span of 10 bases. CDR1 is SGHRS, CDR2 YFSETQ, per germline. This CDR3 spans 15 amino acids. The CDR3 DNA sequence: TGCGCCAGCAGCTTGGGGCCAGGGGACTACAATGAGCAGTTCTTC. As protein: CASSLGPGDYNEQFF.

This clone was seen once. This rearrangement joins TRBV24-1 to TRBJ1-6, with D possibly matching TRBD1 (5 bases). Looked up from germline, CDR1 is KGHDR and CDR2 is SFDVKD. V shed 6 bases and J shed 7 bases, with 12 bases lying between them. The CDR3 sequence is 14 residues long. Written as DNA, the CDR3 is TGTGCCACCAGTATGTCAGGGCAAAATTCACCCCTCCACTTT. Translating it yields CATSMSGQNSPLHF.

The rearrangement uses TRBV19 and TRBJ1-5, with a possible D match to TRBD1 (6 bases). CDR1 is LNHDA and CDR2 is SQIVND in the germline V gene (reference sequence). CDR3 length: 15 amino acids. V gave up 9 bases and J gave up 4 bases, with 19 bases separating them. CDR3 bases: TGTGCCAGCACCACCCTAGACAGGCTTAATCAGCCCCAGCATTTT. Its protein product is CASTTLDRLNQPQHF.

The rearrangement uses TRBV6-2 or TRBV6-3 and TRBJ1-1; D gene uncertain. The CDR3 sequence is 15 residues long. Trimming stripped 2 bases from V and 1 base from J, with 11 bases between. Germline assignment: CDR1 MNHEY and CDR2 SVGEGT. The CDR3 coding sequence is TGTGCCAGCAGTTACCAAACAGCAGAGAACACTGAAGCTTTCTTT. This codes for CASSYQTAENTEAFF.

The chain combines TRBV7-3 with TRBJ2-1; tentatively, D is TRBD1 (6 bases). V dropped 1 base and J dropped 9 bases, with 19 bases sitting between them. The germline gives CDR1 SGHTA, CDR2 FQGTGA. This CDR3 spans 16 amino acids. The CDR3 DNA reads TGTGCCAGCAGCTTAATCGGGGCAGGGGCCCCTATTGAGCAGTTCTTC. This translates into CASSLIGAGAPIEQFF. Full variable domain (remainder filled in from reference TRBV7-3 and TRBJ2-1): GAGVSQTPSNKVTEKGKYVELRCDPISGHTALYWYRQSLGQGPEFLIYFQGTGAADDSGLPNDRFFAVRPEGSVSTLKIQRTERGDSAVYLCASSLIGAGAPIEQFFGPGTRLTVL.

CDR3 sequence: CASSQDDRSDEQYF. CDR3 sequence (DNA): TGTGCCAGCAGCCAAGATGACAGGTCGGACGAGCAGTACTTC. The J gene is TRBJ2-7, the V gene TRBV4-2; TRBD1 might be the D (6 bases). Looked up from germline, CDR1 is LGHNA and CDR2 is YNFKEQ. V was cut by 0 bases and J by 5 bases, with 11 bases left in between. This CDR3 spans 14 amino acids.

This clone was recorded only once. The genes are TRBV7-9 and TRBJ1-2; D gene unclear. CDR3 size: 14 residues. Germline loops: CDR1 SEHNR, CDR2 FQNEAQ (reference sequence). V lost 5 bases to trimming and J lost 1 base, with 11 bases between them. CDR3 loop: CASSPRYLNYGYTF. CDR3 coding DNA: TGTGCCAGCAGCCCCAGGTATCTTAACTATGGCTACACCTTC.